This T cell receptor beta chain stems from a study of blood T cell repertoires in COVID-19. Study-wide context: Collection of acute and convalescent COVID-19 samples took place in the United States, Italy and Spain.

Clones were read by immunoSEQ multiplex PCR, and TCRdb kept only the in-frame ones, dropping some. The sample has about 49,000 clones; 85% to 90% are singletons. CDR1 and CDR2 (germline): MNHEY, SVGAGI. The CDR3 spans 15 residues. V was shortened by 0 bases and J by 5 bases, with 11 bases between the two germline ends. This sequence joins TRBV6-5 and TRBJ2-1; weak D call: TRBD1 (5 bases). The sequenced material came from peripheral blood. The origin of this receptor is a man in his forties with active COVID-19. The CDR3 spells CASSYSTRVNNEQFF. In nucleotides, the CDR3 is TGTGCCAGCAGTTACTCGACCAGGGTCAACAATGAGCAGTTCTTC.